These T cell receptor beta chains were read from a single sample in a study of identical twins. TCRdb fed the 5' RACE reads into MiXCR, producing one record per CDR3 protein. The sample lists roughly 720,000 distinct CDR3 sequences; 15% to 20% were seen once. The sample was also linked to a second study, of T cells expressing NK-cell markers.

The sequencing input was PBMCs. These receptors all come from a young woman in good health. Both conserved end residues are part of each CDR3. D genes are given only for firm matches. Size tells how often a clone was seen (once, few, many) or the class of an expanded clone, and some rows leave it out.

j_call | d_call | clone_size | v_call | cdr3_aa | cdr3_nt
TRBJ2-5 | TRBD2 | . | TRBV20-1 | CSAARGAGQETQYF | TGCAGTGCTGCACGAGGAGCGGGACAAGAGACCCAGTACTTC
TRBJ1-1 | . | . | TRBV5-1 | CASSLEGFRMNTEAFF | TGCGCCAGCAGCTTGGAAGGATTCCGCATGAACACTGAAGCTTTCTTT
TRBJ2-1 | . | many | TRBV12-3/TRBV12-4 | CASLSGGGRSEQFF | TGTGCCAGCTTATCCGGGGGCGGGCGGAGTGAGCAGTTCTTC
TRBJ1-4 | TRBD1 | . | TRBV7-9 | CASSPRQGLTNEKLFF | TGTGCCAGCAGCCCAAGACAGGGGCTGACTAATGAAAAACTGTTTTTT
TRBJ2-5 | . | few | TRBV10-3 | CAISPSQVVAVYQETQYF | TGTGCCATCAGTCCCTCCCAAGTGGTAGCGGTCTACCAAGAGACCCAGTACTTC
TRBJ1-3 | . | many | TRBV5-1 | CASGDAVSDTIYF | TGCGCCAGCGGGGATGCTGTGTCTGACACCATATATTTT
TRBJ2-5 | . | few | TRBV14 | CASSLQPQETQYF | TGTGCCAGCAGCCTACAACCCCAAGAGACCCAGTACTTC
TRBJ2-3 | TRBD1 | once | TRBV9 | CAGSQGQGRPDTQYF | TGTGCCGGCAGCCAAGGACAGGGACGCCCAGATACGCAGTATTTT
TRBJ1-1 | . | . | TRBV12-3/TRBV12-4 | CASSSSLGEAFF | TGTGCCAGCAGTTCCTCTTTAGGTGAAGCTTTCTTT
TRBJ1-4 | . | . | TRBV11-2 | CASSLNSRSNEKLFF | TGTGCCAGCAGCCTCAATAGTCGCAGTAATGAAAAACTGTTTTTT
TRBJ2-1 | TRBD2 | few | TRBV4-3 | CASSQWRGSYNEQFF | TGCGCCAGCAGCCAGTGGCGGGGGTCCTACAATGAGCAGTTCTTC
TRBJ2-7 | TRBD1 | . | TRBV10-3 | CAISGLGQGGYEQYF | TGTGCCATCAGTGGGCTAGGACAGGGGGGCTACGAGCAGTACTTC
TRBJ2-1 | . | few | TRBV30 | CACSGSEQFF | TGTGCCTGCTCGGGCTCCGAGCAGTTCTTC
TRBJ1-5 | TRBD1 | . | TRBV5-1 | CASSETGFNQPQHF | TGCGCCAGCAGCGAGACAGGGTTCAATCAGCCCCAGCATTTT
TRBJ1-1 | . | few | TRBV30 | CAWNGFVGGEAFF | TGTGCCTGGAACGGGTTTGTGGGGGGAGAAGCTTTCTTT
TRBJ2-5 | TRBD2 | . | TRBV29-1 | CSVELAGGSETQYF | TGCAGCGTTGAACTAGCGGGAGGGTCGGAGACCCAGTACTTC
TRBJ2-3 | TRBD2 | . | TRBV6-5 | CASSYSSGGGAGDTQYF | TGTGCCAGCAGTTACTCATCTGGCGGGGGGGCGGGTGATACGCAGTATTTT
TRBJ2-1 | . | . | TRBV18 | CASSPATGRNEQFF | TGTGCCAGCTCACCAGCGACAGGAAGGAATGAGCAGTTCTTC
TRBJ2-1 | TRBD1 | . | TRBV3-1 | CASSLTGASSYNEQFF | TGTGCCAGCAGCTTAACAGGGGCGAGTTCCTACAATGAGCAGTTCTTC
TRBJ2-1 | TRBD1 | few | TRBV29-1 | CSVADGRDREDEQFF | TGCAGCGTTGCGGATGGTCGGGACAGGGAGGATGAGCAGTTCTTC
TRBJ2-1 | . | few | TRBV7-2 | CASSLSYGRARSEFF | TGTGCCAGCAGCTTGTCATATGGCCGGGCCCGGTCGGAGTTCTTC
TRBJ1-2 | . | . | TRBV12-3/TRBV12-4 | CASSLGALDGYTF | TGTGCCAGCAGTTTGGGGGCCCTGGATGGCTACACCTTC
TRBJ2-2 | TRBD1 | . | TRBV20-1 | CSATRDRGAGELFF | TGCAGTGCTACTCGGGACAGGGGGGCCGGGGAGCTGTTTTTT
TRBJ2-5 | TRBD2 | . | TRBV20-1 | CTAQGLAGQETQYF | TGCACCGCGCAGGGGCTAGCGGGGCAGGAGACCCAGTACTTC
TRBJ2-1 | TRBD2 | . | TRBV11-2 | CASSLDPGTSGSRGSDNEQFF | TGTGCCAGCAGCTTAGACCCCGGGACTAGCGGGAGCAGGGGGAGTGACAATGAGCAGTTCTTC
TRBJ2-5 | . | few | TRBV12-3/TRBV12-4 | CASSSPGLQETQYF | TGTGCCAGCAGTTCCCCAGGGCTCCAAGAGACCCAGTACTTC
TRBJ1-5 | TRBD1 | few | TRBV20-1 | CSASPGQPNQPQHF | TGCAGTGCTTCGCCGGGACAGCCTAATCAGCCCCAGCATTTT
TRBJ2-7 | TRBD2 | few | TRBV11-2 | CASSLDGLAGQYGYF | TGTGCCAGCAGCTTAGATGGACTAGCGGGACAGTATGGGTACTTC
TRBJ2-3 | . | few | TRBV9 | CASSVDGAGTDTQYF | TGTGCCAGCAGCGTAGATGGGGCCGGCACAGATACGCAGTATTTT
TRBJ2-7 | . | . | TRBV12-3/TRBV12-4 | CASSLWGTEPGEQYF | TGTGCCAGCAGTTTATGGGGGACGGAGCCCGGCGAGCAGTACTTC
TRBJ2-3 | . | many | TRBV9 | CASSILGGGASTDTQYF | TGTGCCAGCAGCATATTAGGGGGGGGTGCTAGCACAGATACGCAGTATTTT
TRBJ2-3 | . | few | TRBV20-1 | CSAGGTKSTDTQYF | TGCAGTGCCGGAGGGACAAAAAGCACAGATACGCAGTATTTT
TRBJ2-7 | . | . | TRBV25-1 | CASSEFGTLGYEQYF | TGTGCCAGCAGTGAATTTGGGACTTTGGGCTACGAGCAGTACTTC
TRBJ2-1 | . | few | TRBV10-3 | CATSGDSYNEQFF | TGTGCCACCTCGGGGGATTCCTACAATGAGCAGTTCTTC
TRBJ2-2 | TRBD1 | . | TRBV12-3/TRBV12-4 | CASTFDRVPGELFF | TGTGCCAGCACCTTCGACAGGGTCCCCGGGGAGCTGTTTTTT
TRBJ1-2 | . | few | TRBV12-3/TRBV12-4 | CATTHRPNYGYTF | TGTGCCACCACACATAGACCTAACTATGGCTACACCTTC
TRBJ2-2 | TRBD2 | . | TRBV20-1 | CSAPRSGGPLGSTGELFF | TGCAGTGCTCCCAGGTCGGGAGGTCCTTTGGGATCGACCGGGGAGCTGTTTTTT
TRBJ2-7 | . | few | TRBV7-8 | CASSLRTEESEQYF | TGTGCCAGCAGCTTAAGAACAGAAGAGTCCGAGCAGTACTTC
TRBJ2-5 | . | many | TRBV20-1 | CSAPDLTPETQYF | TGCAGTGCTCCGGACTTAACTCCAGAGACCCAGTACTTC
TRBJ2-3 | TRBD2 | few | TRBV29-1 | CSVGPPVLASTDTQYF | TGCAGCGTTGGTCCCCCGGTACTAGCGAGCACAGATACGCAGTATTTT
TRBJ2-5 | TRBD2 | . | TRBV20-1 | CSATGLAESLQETQYF | TGCAGTGCTACGGGACTAGCGGAGTCTCTACAAGAGACCCAGTACTTC
TRBJ1-2 | . | . | TRBV9 | CASSDSSGVYGYTF | TGTGCCAGCAGCGATTCCTCGGGGGTTTATGGCTACACCTTC
TRBJ2-3 | TRBD1 | few | TRBV7-2 | CASSQTGDWGTDTQYF | TGTGCCAGCAGCCAGACAGGGGATTGGGGGACAGATACGCAGTATTTT
TRBJ2-1 | TRBD2 | . | TRBV20-1 | CSAGSSGGADEQFF | TGCAGTGCTGGCTCTAGCGGGGGGGCCGATGAGCAGTTCTTC